This is a list of T cell receptor beta chains from one sample in a study of blood T cell repertoires in COVID-19. The repertoire was sequenced with immunoSEQ multiplex PCR; TCRdb's copy has only in-frame clones and lacks some. The data show roughly 240,000 clones, more than 80% seen once. What was sequenced was PBMCs or T cells enriched from blood (not recorded which). The receptors shown here come from a man aged 45-65 years who had been exposed to COVID-19. Both conserved end residues are trimmed from each CDR3. Fields, in order: V gene, J gene, CDR3 length, CDR3 protein.

V gene: TRBV27; J gene: TRBJ1-2; CDR3 length: 11; CDR3 protein: ASSPSVSYGYT
V gene: TRBV5-1; J gene: TRBJ2-5; CDR3 length: 11; CDR3 protein: ASSFGLWETQY
V gene: TRBV15; J gene: TRBJ2-1; CDR3 length: 12; CDR3 protein: ATSRDPIYNEQF
V gene: TRBV28; J gene: TRBJ1-3; CDR3 length: 15; CDR3 protein: ASSKGDSVSPGNTIY
V gene: TRBV12-5; J gene: TRBJ1-2; CDR3 length: 12; CDR3 protein: ASGGTTGNYGYT
V gene: TRBV10-2; J gene: TRBJ2-1; CDR3 length: 17; CDR3 protein: ASSYPGLAGVHSYNEQF
V gene: TRBV12-3/TRBV12-4; J gene: TRBJ2-1; CDR3 length: 11; CDR3 protein: ASSPPRQGKKF
V gene: TRBV5-5; J gene: TRBJ2-2; CDR3 length: 16; CDR3 protein: ASSRTGLAGAYTGELF
V gene: TRBV4-2; J gene: TRBJ2-5; CDR3 length: 15; CDR3 protein: ASSQGRGGGPQETQY
V gene: TRBV11-2; J gene: TRBJ1-1; CDR3 length: 13; CDR3 protein: ASSLGRVMATEAF
V gene: TRBV11-2; J gene: TRBJ1-4; CDR3 length: 11; CDR3 protein: ASSLGGQEKLF
V gene: TRBV28; J gene: TRBJ1-5; CDR3 length: 12; CDR3 protein: ASSSPPGNQPQH
V gene: TRBV28; J gene: TRBJ1-6; CDR3 length: 13; CDR3 protein: ASSLFRNYNSPLH
V gene: TRBV19; J gene: TRBJ1-4; CDR3 length: 13; CDR3 protein: ASSTRSSRNEKLF
V gene: TRBV24-1; J gene: TRBJ2-3; CDR3 length: 13; CDR3 protein: ATSVGDTSTDTQY
V gene: TRBV19; J gene: TRBJ1-3; CDR3 length: 15; CDR3 protein: ASSKVEDDNSGNTIY
V gene: TRBV2; J gene: TRBJ2-2; CDR3 length: 14; CDR3 protein: ASNKQSPANTGELF
V gene: TRBV25-1; J gene: TRBJ2-1; CDR3 length: 13; CDR3 protein: ASKRLRTGCNEQF
V gene: TRBV2; J gene: TRBJ1-1; CDR3 length: 13; CDR3 protein: ASSEVDFSVTEAF
V gene: TRBV29-1; J gene: TRBJ1-1; CDR3 length: 12; CDR3 protein: SVVPGQAGTEAF
V gene: TRBV9; J gene: TRBJ1-2; CDR3 length: 11; CDR3 protein: ASSPGHIYGYT
V gene: TRBV12-3/TRBV12-4; J gene: TRBJ2-5; CDR3 length: 11; CDR3 protein: ASSLAVGETQY
V gene: TRBV27; J gene: TRBJ1-2; CDR3 length: 12; CDR3 protein: ASSLTSRAHGYT
V gene: TRBV24-1; J gene: TRBJ2-2; CDR3 length: 12; CDR3 protein: ATSDLRATGELF
V gene: TRBV11-3; J gene: TRBJ1-4; CDR3 length: 13; CDR3 protein: ASSRTDRVSEKLF
V gene: TRBV30; J gene: TRBJ1-5; CDR3 length: 14; CDR3 protein: AWSTLDRGFAQPQH
V gene: TRBV28; J gene: TRBJ1-4; CDR3 length: 13; CDR3 protein: ASSLPGTGYEKLF
V gene: TRBV24-1; J gene: TRBJ2-7; CDR3 length: 13; CDR3 protein: ATSDPRTVRYEQY
V gene: TRBV6-5; J gene: TRBJ1-4; CDR3 length: 13; CDR3 protein: ASSWSGRPVEKLF
V gene: TRBV28; J gene: TRBJ1-5; CDR3 length: 13; CDR3 protein: ASSIVRGSNQPQH
V gene: TRBV10-3; J gene: TRBJ1-4; CDR3 length: 12; CDR3 protein: AIPGAATNEKLF
V gene: TRBV19; J gene: TRBJ1-5; CDR3 length: 13; CDR3 protein: ASSTGQGGGQPQH
V gene: TRBV12-3/TRBV12-4; J gene: TRBJ1-1; CDR3 length: 11; CDR3 protein: ASRVTGSTEAF
V gene: TRBV3-1/TRBV3-2; J gene: TRBJ2-7; CDR3 length: 14; CDR3 protein: ASSQAVGGYSYEQY
V gene: TRBV5-5; J gene: TRBJ1-2; CDR3 length: 12; CDR3 protein: ASSLEGQRFGYT
V gene: TRBV7-3; J gene: TRBJ1-1; CDR3 length: 11; CDR3 protein: ASSPRGNTEAF
V gene: TRBV12-3/TRBV12-4; J gene: TRBJ2-7; CDR3 length: 10; CDR3 protein: ASSPWDSGQY
V gene: TRBV5-1; J gene: TRBJ2-1; CDR3 length: 14; CDR3 protein: ASTKRLESDNNEQF
V gene: TRBV19; J gene: TRBJ1-5; CDR3 length: 12; CDR3 protein: ASRLTGYNQPQH
V gene: TRBV10-1; J gene: TRBJ1-1; CDR3 length: 13; CDR3 protein: ASSESGGASAEAF
V gene: TRBV7-9; J gene: TRBJ2-1; CDR3 length: 13; CDR3 protein: ASNMGAGVVNEQF
V gene: TRBV5-4; J gene: TRBJ2-3; CDR3 length: 14; CDR3 protein: ASSLDPGGGIDTQY
V gene: TRBV19; J gene: TRBJ1-5; CDR3 length: 14; CDR3 protein: ASSPRRGTDDQPQH
V gene: TRBV18; J gene: TRBJ1-1; CDR3 length: 12; CDR3 protein: ASSRQGWDTEAF
V gene: TRBV3-1/TRBV3-2; J gene: TRBJ1-2; CDR3 length: 12; CDR3 protein: ASSAEGEGYGYT
V gene: TRBV6-5; J gene: TRBJ1-5; CDR3 length: 12; CDR3 protein: ASKDGGGNQPQH
V gene: TRBV10-1; J gene: TRBJ2-3; CDR3 length: 13; CDR3 protein: ASSRAGDGTDTQY
V gene: TRBV3-1/TRBV3-2; J gene: TRBJ2-7; CDR3 length: 12; CDR3 protein: ASSPDFSSYEQY
V gene: TRBV2; J gene: TRBJ1-5; CDR3 length: 10; CDR3 protein: ASSEFIQPQH
V gene: TRBV28; J gene: TRBJ1-6; CDR3 length: 12; CDR3 protein: ASSSGQYNSPLH
V gene: TRBV9; J gene: TRBJ1-2; CDR3 length: 11; CDR3 protein: ASSVDPRYGYT
V gene: TRBV12-3/TRBV12-4; J gene: TRBJ1-4; CDR3 length: 10; CDR3 protein: ASSLTDEKLF
V gene: TRBV11-3; J gene: TRBJ1-1; CDR3 length: 11; CDR3 protein: ASSQAGGTEAF
V gene: TRBV6-2/TRBV6-3; J gene: TRBJ2-1; CDR3 length: 13; CDR3 protein: ASSYLALAYNEQF
V gene: TRBV13; J gene: TRBJ2-3; CDR3 length: 14; CDR3 protein: ASSPIPGQHTDTQY
V gene: TRBV28; J gene: TRBJ1-3; CDR3 length: 15; CDR3 protein: ASSAWDRTFSGNTIY
V gene: TRBV5-1; J gene: TRBJ1-4; CDR3 length: 11; CDR3 protein: ASSSTANEKLF
V gene: TRBV18; J gene: TRBJ2-7; CDR3 length: 12; CDR3 protein: ASSGGGYSYEQY
V gene: TRBV7-9; J gene: TRBJ1-4; CDR3 length: 13; CDR3 protein: ASSPEQAQNEKLF